This TCR beta chain was captured by sequencing in a study of regulatory dendritic cells for organ transplantation. This clone has more than one count but fewer than ten. The antigen is undetermined. Regarding the study as a whole: Mature dendritic cells appeared to drive more memory CD8+ clonal expansion than regulatory ones. Memory T cells were less diverse than naive, with memory CD8+ most oligoclonal.

Only in-frame clones appear in the TCRdb table, and some are missing; sequencing was by immunoSEQ multiplex PCR. Altogether 5,500 to 6,000 clones are present, around 62% being singletons, with the ten largest covering roughly 10%. CDR3 length: 13 amino acids. Germline V gives CDR1 SQVTM, CDR2 ANQGSEA. V lost 6 bases and J 4 bases, leaving 15 bases between the germline ends. This sequence was found in a human donor in good health. The genes are TRBV29-1 and TRBJ1-1, with D possibly matching TRBD1 (5 bases). The sequenced sample consisted of memory CD8+ T cells from blood. Subset of the sample: CD45RO+ memory T cells. The CDR3 protein is CSVQEGVTTEAFF. The DNA for the CDR3 is TGCAGCGTGCAGGAAGGGGTAACCACTGAAGCTTTCTTT. The entire variable domain, with the rest obtained from reference TRBV29-1 and TRBJ1-1, is as follows: SAVISQKPSRDICQRGTSLTIQCQVDSQVTMMFWYRQQPGQSLTLIATANQGSEATYESGFVIDKFPISRPNLTFSTLTVSNMSPEDSSIYLCSVQEGVTTEAFFGQGTRLTVV.